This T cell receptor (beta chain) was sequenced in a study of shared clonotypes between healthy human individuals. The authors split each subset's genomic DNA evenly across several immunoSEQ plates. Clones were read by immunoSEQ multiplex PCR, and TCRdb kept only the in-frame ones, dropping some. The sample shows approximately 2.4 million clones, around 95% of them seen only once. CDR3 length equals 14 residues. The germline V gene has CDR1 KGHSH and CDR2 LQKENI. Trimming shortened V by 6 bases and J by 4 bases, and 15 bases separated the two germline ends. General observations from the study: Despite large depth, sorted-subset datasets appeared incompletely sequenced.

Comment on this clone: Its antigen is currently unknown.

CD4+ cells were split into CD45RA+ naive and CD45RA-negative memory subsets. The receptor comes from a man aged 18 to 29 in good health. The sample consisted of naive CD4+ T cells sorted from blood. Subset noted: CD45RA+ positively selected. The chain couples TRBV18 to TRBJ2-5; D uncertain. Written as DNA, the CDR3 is TGTGCCAGCTCCAGACCCGAAGAGCTAGAGACCCAGTACTTC. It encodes CASSRPEELETQYF.